The T cell receptor beta chain described here comes from a study of identical twins. This clonotype came up many times. This CDR3 is built from 12 residues. Trimming left V 1 base short and J 15 bases short, with 13 bases between. The V gene's germline CDR1 is SGHTA and CDR2 FQGNSA. A universal primer site came from template switching; cDNA carried unique molecular identifiers. A single record per CDR3 protein comes from TCRdb applying MiXCR to the 5' RACE reads. The table records 350,000 to 450,000 distinct CDR3 sequences, under 20% of them present only once. Sequencing was performed on naive T cells sorted from blood. The TCR was taken from a man aged 50 to 59 in good health. The J gene is TRBJ2-1, the V gene TRBV7-2; possible D gene TRBD2, 5 bases. The CDR3 nucleotides read TGTGCCAGCAGCTTAGAGGTGGGAGATCGGTTCTTC. It encodes CASSLEVGDRFF. Drawing the rest from reference TRBV7-2 and TRBJ2-1, the complete variable domain is GAGVSQSPSNKVTEKGKDVELRCDPISGHTALYWYRQSLGQGLEFLIYFQGNSAPDKSGLPSDRFSAERTGGSVSTLTIQRTQQEDSAVYLCASSLEVGDRFFGPGTRLTVL.